This TCR beta chain was obtained from a study of graft-versus-host responses after intestinal transplantation. Whole-study results and caveats: The presence of high graft-versus-host to host-versus-graft clonal ratios in allografts characterized patients with graft-donor T cell macrochimerism.

V lost 5 bases and J 3 bases, leaving 14 bases between the germline ends. This CDR3 is built from 15 residues. Germline V gene lookup returns CDR1 MDHEN and CDR2 SYDVKM. Points on this clone: The target antigen is unknown.

Clones were sequenced by immunoSEQ multiplex PCR, and TCRdb holds only the in-frame ones, with some missing. The sample holds 90,000 or so clones, roughly 80% seen once. The TCR comes from a human donor who received an intestinal transplant. The rearrangement uses TRBV28 and TRBJ1-5, with a tentative D call TRBD1 (6 bases). The sample consisted of unstimulated CD4+ T cells sorted from spleen or lymph node cells, taken before intestinal transplant. CDR3 in DNA: TGTGCCAGCAGTGGACAGAGGAGCCTCAATCAGCCCCAGCATTTT. Amino acids: CASSGQRSLNQPQHF.